The TCR beta chain under discussion was sequenced for a study of metastatic and nonmetastatic thyroid tumors. Study at large: It was across blood and tumor or nodule tissue from malignant and benign thyroid patients that repertoires were compared.

Original processing notes: The study built a papillary thyroid cancer distant-metastasis classifier from CDR3 differences across clinicopathological groups. Using MiXCR, TCRdb re-called clones from the PCR reads. These V and J calls are TCRdb output, not the study's own analysis. The data hold about 23,000 clones, with 13% to 15% observed a single time. A word on this clone: What it recognizes is unknown.

This CDR3 comprises 17 residues. Trimming stripped 6 bases from V and 1 base from J, with 21 bases between. Per germline, CDR1 LGHNT and CDR2 FRNRAP. No treatment had been given to any patient before thyroid surgery. Points from the study as a whole: Benign nodules reportedly had significantly lower TCR beta diversity than malignant thyroid tumors in blood and tumor.

This TCR was recovered from a female donor with papillary thyroid cancer or a benign thyroid nodule (not recorded which). Some clones in this sample may be carry-over from other donors' samples. The sample consisted of tumor tissue. The chain recombines TRBV12-5 with TRBJ1-1; D is uncertain. Here the CDR3 DNA reads TGTGCTAGTGGGCGTGGTACATCTATTCGGGGGAACACTGAAGCTTTCTTT. Its protein product is CASGRGTSIRGNTEAFF.